Shown below are 13 T cell receptor beta chains from a single sample sequenced in a study of blood T cells in healthy people across ages. A J-beta primer mix and a sample-barcoded 5' primer were used in a second PCR of about 7 to 11 cycles. TCRdb independently ran MiXCR on the 5' RACE reads; one entry per CDR3 protein. The sample records around 1.5 million distinct CDR3 sequences, 45% to 70% being singletons. Material for sequencing was blood. The receptor set was obtained from a man between 18 and 35 years old in good health.

The chain joins TRBV27 to TRBJ2-5, with D possibly TRBD1 on 5 matching bases. The end of the DNA fits TRBJ2-7 better, so the J call may be wrong. The germline V gene encodes CDR1 MNHEY and CDR2 SMNVEV (reference sequence). The CDR3 runs to 16 residues. CDR3 sequence: CASSFSPYRFTHEQYF. The CDR3 DNA reads as TGTGCCAGCAGTTTTAGCCCATACAGGTTTACCCACGAGCAGTACTTC.

The J gene is TRBJ2-1, the V gene TRBV6-2 or TRBV6-3; perhaps TRBD2 as D (5 bases). Germline V gene data show CDR1 as MNHEY and CDR2 as SVGEGT. Deletions cut 5 bases from V and 5 bases from J, with 13 bases between. CDR3 length: 14 amino acids. CDR3 nucleotides: TGTGCCAGCAGTACGGGATACTCTAACAATGAGCAGTTCTTC. Translation gives CASSTGYSNNEQFF.

The CDR3: CASSIDRIYNEQFF. As DNA, the CDR3 is TGTGCCAGCAGCATCGACAGAATTTACAATGAGCAGTTCTTC. The rearrangement uses TRBV9 and TRBJ2-1; perhaps TRBD1 as D (5 bases). The V end lost 4 bases, the J end lost 4 bases, and 12 bases lay between the germline ends. This CDR3 spans 14 amino acids. CDR1 and CDR2 from the germline V gene are SGDLS and YYNGEE.

The rearrangement uses TRBV4-1 and TRBJ1-5; D is perhaps TRBD1 (6 bases). With 1 base removed from V and 4 bases from J, the gap between germline ends came to 8 bases. CDR3 length: 14 residues. The V gene's germline CDR1 is MGHRA and CDR2 YSYEKL. The CDR3, as DNA: TGCGCCAGCAGCCAAGGGACAGAGAATCAGCCCCAGCATTTT. The encoded protein is CASSQGTENQPQHF.

V is TRBV12-3 or TRBV12-4 and J is TRBJ2-5; perhaps TRBD2 as D (6 bases). Trimming removed 3 bases from V and 6 bases from J, with 17 bases in between. The CDR3 is 15 amino acids. CDR3 DNA: TGTGCCAGCAGTTTGGGGCCGGGAGCAGGACAGACCCAGTACTTC. It codes for CASSLGPGAGQTQYF.

The rearrangement joins TRBV4-1 to TRBJ2-3, with no clear D. In germline, CDR1 is MGHRA, CDR2 YSYEKL. The CDR3 totals 14 residues. Trimming removed 3 bases at V and 6 bases at J, with 13 bases between. The CDR3 DNA reads as TGCGCCAGCAGCCACCTCAGAGTGGGGGATACGCAGTATTTT. It is translated as CASSHLRVGDTQYF.

This chain uses TRBV29-1 with TRBJ1-1; D may be TRBD1 (5 bases). This CDR3 contains 12 residues. V was clipped by 5 bases and J by 5 bases, with 12 bases between them. From germline, CDR1 is SQVTM and CDR2 ANQGSEA. CDR3: CSVLRVGTEAFF. The CDR3 DNA reads as TGCAGCGTTCTCAGGGTGGGGACTGAAGCTTTCTTT.

This sequence joins TRBV27 and TRBJ1-2; 7 bases map to TRBD1. Germline V CDR1 and CDR2: MNHEY, SMNVEV (reference sequence). After removal of 0 bases from V and 4 bases from J, the junction contained 5 bases not matched to a gene. This CDR3 has 15 residues. The CDR3 is CASSLSPTGSYGYTF. The CDR3 DNA reads as TGTGCCAGCAGTTTATCCCCGACAGGGAGCTATGGCTACACCTTC.

J is TRBJ2-4 and V is TRBV18, with 7 bases fitting TRBD1. Germline lookup yields CDR1 KGHSH and CDR2 LQKENI. V was clipped by 5 bases and J by 13 bases; unmatched bases: 14. There are 14 residues in the CDR3. Written as DNA, the CDR3 is TGTGCCAGCTCAACGGGACAGTCCCTTCAGGGGCAGTACTTC. This gives the protein CASSTGQSLQGQYF. Supplemented by reference TRBV18 and TRBJ2-4, the full variable domain reads NAGVMQNPRHLVRRRGQEARLRCSPMKGHSHVYWYRQLPEEGLKFMVYLQKENIIDESGMPKERFSAEFPKEGPSILRIQQVVRGDSAAYFCASSTGQSLQGQYFGAGTRLSVL.

This clonotype was detected many times. V gene TRBV11-1 combines with J gene TRBJ1-1, with no clear D. Germline values: CDR1 SGHAT, CDR2 FQDESV (reference sequence). The CDR3 runs 13 residues. Trimming cost V 5 bases and J 0 bases, with 7 bases left between them. CDR3 in DNA: TGTGCCAGCAGCCATCTATTGAACACTGAAGCTTTCTTT. Its translation: CASSHLLNTEAFF.

The chain has TRBV7-2 and TRBJ1-1, with D perhaps TRBD1 (6 bases). Trimming shortened V by 2 bases and J by 4 bases, and 14 bases separated the two germline ends. This CDR3 has 15 amino acids. CDR1 and CDR2 from the germline V gene are SGHTA and FQGNSA. Here the CDR3 reads CASSLRTGRTTEAFF. Here the CDR3 DNA reads TGTGCCAGCAGCTTAAGAACAGGGAGGACCACTGAAGCTTTCTTT.

The chain carries TRBV30 and TRBJ2-1; TRBD2 matches at 8 bases. The ends lost 2 bases at V and 10 bases at J; junction bases unmatched: 13. The CDR3 contains 15 residues. CDR1 is GTSNPN and CDR2 is SVGIG in the germline V gene (reference sequence). The CDR3 DNA reads TGTGCCTGGAGTCGAGGGAACGGGGGGGCCGACGAGCAGTTCTTC. It translates to CAWSRGNGGADEQFF.

V usage is TRBV14 and J usage is TRBJ1-2; D is unclear. The CDR3 extends over 14 amino acids. Germline loops: CDR1 SGHDN, CDR2 FVKESK. With 4 bases removed from V and 3 bases from J, the gap between germline ends came to 12 bases. The CDR3 nucleotides are TGTGCCAGCAGCCTCAACGACGGTGACTATGGCTACACCTTC. It encodes CASSLNDGDYGYTF.